This TCR beta chain stems from a study of response to subunit inactivated influenza vaccine. This clonotype was seen repeatedly, ten times or more. One entry per CDR3 protein results from TCRdb running MiXCR on the RT-PCR reads. The sample lists roughly 170,000 distinct CDR3 sequences, around 9% occurring once. The CDR3 is 17 residues long. Per the germline V gene, CDR1 is SGDLS and CDR2 is YYNGEE. Trimming cost V 0 bases and J 1 base, with 14 bases left between them. The gene calls are TRBV9 and TRBJ1-3, with D possibly TRBD1 on 5 matching bases. The clonotype originates from a man in his fifties or sixties who received an inactivated influenza vaccine. Here the sequenced sample was non-naive T cells sorted from PBMCs, taken on the day of vaccination. The CDR3 DNA is TGTGCCAGCAGCGTAGAAGCAGGGAGGAGATCTGGAAACACCATATATTTT. It codes for CASSVEAGRRSGNTIYF. The variable domain in full, completed from reference TRBV9 and TRBJ1-3, reads DSGVTQTPKHLITATGQRVTLRCSPRSGDLSVYWYQQSLDQGLQFLIQYYNGEERAKGNILERFSAQQFPDLHSELNLSSLELGDSALYFCASSVEAGRRSGNTIYFGEGSWLTVV.